This T cell receptor beta chain is from a study of OX40 agonist ivuxolimab in advanced cancers. Background on the study: Partial responses were recorded for three patients, including one with hepatocellular carcinoma and two with cutaneous melanoma.

Whole-study findings and limits: Doses of 0.1 to 3.0 mg/kg were accompanied by clonal expansion of CD4+ and CD8+ blood T cells by week 6.

Data came from immunoSEQ multiplex PCR; TCRdb stores just in-frame clones and leaves some out. The sample lists more than 65,000 clones; approximately 92% were seen once. From germline, CDR1 is SEHNR and CDR2 FQNEAQ (reference sequence). Trimming took off 6 bases at V and 6 bases at J, with 5 bases between the two ends. The CDR3 length is 11 residues. Remarks on this clone: Its antigen is unknown.

The sample was CD4+ or CD8+ T cells sorted from blood, taken in a trial of the OX40 agonist ivuxolimab. The chain couples TRBV7-9 to TRBJ1-4, with unresolved D. The TCR was taken from an adult with an advanced solid tumor such as melanoma, head and neck, liver or kidney cancer. As DNA, the CDR3 is TGTGCCAGCAGTTCGGATGAAAAACTGTTTTTT. It is translated as CASSSDEKLFF.